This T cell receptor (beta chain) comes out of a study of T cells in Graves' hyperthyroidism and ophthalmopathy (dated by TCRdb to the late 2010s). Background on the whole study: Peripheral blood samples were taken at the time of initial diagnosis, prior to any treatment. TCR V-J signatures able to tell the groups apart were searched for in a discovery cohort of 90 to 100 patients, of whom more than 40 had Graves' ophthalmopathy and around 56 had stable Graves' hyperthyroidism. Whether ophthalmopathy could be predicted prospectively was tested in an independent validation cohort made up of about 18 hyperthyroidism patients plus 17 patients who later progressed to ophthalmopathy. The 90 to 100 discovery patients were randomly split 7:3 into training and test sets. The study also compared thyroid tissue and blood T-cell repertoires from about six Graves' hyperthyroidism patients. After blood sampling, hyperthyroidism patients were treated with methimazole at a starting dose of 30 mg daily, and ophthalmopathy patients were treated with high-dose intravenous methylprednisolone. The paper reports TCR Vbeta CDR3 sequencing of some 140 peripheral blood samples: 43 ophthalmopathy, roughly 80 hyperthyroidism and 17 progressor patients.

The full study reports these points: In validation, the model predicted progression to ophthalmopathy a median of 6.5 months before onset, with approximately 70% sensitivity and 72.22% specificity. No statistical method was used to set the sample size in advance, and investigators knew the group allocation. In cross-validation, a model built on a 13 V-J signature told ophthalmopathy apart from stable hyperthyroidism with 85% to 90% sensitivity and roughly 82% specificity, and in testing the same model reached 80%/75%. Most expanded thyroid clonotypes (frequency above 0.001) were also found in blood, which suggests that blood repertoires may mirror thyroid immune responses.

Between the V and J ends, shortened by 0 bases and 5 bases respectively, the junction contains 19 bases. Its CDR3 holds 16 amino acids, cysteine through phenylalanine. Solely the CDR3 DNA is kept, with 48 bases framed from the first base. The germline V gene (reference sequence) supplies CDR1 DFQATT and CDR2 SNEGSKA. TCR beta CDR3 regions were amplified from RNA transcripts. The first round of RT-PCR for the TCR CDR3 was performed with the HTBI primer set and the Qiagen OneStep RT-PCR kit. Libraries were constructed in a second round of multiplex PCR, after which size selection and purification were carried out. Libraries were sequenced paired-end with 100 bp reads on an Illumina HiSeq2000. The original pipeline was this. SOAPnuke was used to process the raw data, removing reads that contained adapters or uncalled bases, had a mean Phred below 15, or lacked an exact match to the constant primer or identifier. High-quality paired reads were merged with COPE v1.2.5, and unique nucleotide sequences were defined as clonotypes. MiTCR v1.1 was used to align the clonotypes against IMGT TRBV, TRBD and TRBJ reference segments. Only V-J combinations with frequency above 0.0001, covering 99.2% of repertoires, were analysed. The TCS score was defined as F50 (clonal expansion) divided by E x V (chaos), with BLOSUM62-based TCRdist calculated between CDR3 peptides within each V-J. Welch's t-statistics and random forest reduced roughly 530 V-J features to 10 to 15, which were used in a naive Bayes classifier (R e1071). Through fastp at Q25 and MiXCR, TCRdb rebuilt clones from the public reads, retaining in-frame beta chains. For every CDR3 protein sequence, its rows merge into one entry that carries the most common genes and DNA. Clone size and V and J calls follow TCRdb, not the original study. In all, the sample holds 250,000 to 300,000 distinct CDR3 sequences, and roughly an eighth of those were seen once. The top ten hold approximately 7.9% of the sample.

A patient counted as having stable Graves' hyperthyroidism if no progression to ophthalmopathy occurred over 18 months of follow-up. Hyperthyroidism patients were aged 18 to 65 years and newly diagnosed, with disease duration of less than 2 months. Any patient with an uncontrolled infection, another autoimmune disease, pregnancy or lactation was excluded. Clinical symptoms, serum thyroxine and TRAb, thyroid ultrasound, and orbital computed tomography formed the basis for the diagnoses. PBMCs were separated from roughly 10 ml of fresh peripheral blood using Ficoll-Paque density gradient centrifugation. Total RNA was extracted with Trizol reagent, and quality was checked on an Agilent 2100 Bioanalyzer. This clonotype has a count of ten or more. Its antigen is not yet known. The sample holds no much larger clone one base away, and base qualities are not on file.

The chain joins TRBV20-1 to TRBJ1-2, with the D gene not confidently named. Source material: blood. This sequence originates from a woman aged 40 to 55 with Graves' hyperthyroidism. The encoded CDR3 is CSARDPLVGSFYGYTF. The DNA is TGCAGTGCTAGAGATCCTCTGGTGGGGAGCTTTTATGGCTACACCTTC.